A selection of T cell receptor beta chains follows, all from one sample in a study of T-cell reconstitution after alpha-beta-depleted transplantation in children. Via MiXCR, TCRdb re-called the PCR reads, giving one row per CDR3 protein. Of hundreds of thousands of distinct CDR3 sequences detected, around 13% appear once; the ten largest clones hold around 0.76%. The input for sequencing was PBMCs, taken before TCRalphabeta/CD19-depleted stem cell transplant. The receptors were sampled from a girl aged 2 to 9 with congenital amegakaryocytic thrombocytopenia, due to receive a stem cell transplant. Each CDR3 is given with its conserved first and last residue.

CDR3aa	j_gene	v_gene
CSARRAGLFYEQYF	TRBJ2-7	TRBV20-1
CASSLQPAGGGTGELFF	TRBJ2-2	TRBV5-1
CASSVPSGWADTQYF	TRBJ2-3	TRBV7-9
CSARDDPRAYGYTF	TRBJ1-2	TRBV20-1
CASSDVGRHGEAFF	TRBJ1-1	TRBV12-3/TRBV12-4
CASSSTPGAANSYEQYF	TRBJ2-7	TRBV11-1
CASSLVDRPYSGANVLTF	TRBJ2-6	TRBV12-3/TRBV12-4
CATSEWMAGALSYEQYF	TRBJ2-7	TRBV24-1
CASSLFDYLEQEYNEQFF	TRBJ2-1	TRBV12-3/TRBV12-4
CASSLLWNSPLHF	TRBJ1-6	TRBV5-1
CASSYGSSGANVLTF	TRBJ2-6	TRBV7-8
CASSVIVPGDTGELFF	TRBJ2-2	TRBV5-1
CSARLSREASYEQYF	TRBJ2-7	TRBV20-1
CSATATRMSYNEQFF	TRBJ2-1	TRBV20-1
CASSSKRGAGASETQYF	TRBJ2-5	TRBV5-6
CSAGDRGVEETQYF	TRBJ2-5	TRBV20-1
CSAGDRNEQYF	TRBJ2-7	TRBV20-1
CSAALTISGMIGELFF	TRBJ2-2	TRBV20-1
CASSELTGERRGGAKNIQYF	TRBJ2-4	TRBV6-1
CSAMRGEQFF	TRBJ2-1	TRBV20-1
CASSSRAYSGNTIYF	TRBJ1-3	TRBV12-3/TRBV12-4
CASSSQGSRNIQYF	TRBJ2-4	TRBV2
CSAKVSGAGGYNEQFF	TRBJ2-1	TRBV20-1